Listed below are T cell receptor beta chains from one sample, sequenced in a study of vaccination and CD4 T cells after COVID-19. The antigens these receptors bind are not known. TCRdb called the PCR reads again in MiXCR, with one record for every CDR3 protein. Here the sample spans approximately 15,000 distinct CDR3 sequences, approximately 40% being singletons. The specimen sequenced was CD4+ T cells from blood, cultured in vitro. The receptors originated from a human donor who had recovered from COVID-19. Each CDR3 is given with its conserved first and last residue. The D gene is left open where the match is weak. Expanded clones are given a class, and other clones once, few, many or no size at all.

CDR3: CASSTSGTQYF
DNA: TGTGCCAGCTCCACTAGCGGGACGCAGTATTTT
J: TRBJ2-3
size: .
D: TRBD2
V: TRBV10-3

CDR3: CASSDRTGASLGKQYF
DNA: TGTGCCAGCAGTGATCGGACAGGGGCGTCCCTAGGCAAGCAGTACTTC
J: TRBJ2-7
size: .
D: TRBD1
V: TRBV6-1

CDR3: CASSLDSSYNSPLHF
DNA: TGTGCCAGCAGCTTAGACAGCTCCTATAATTCACCCCTCCACTTT
J: TRBJ1-6
size: few
D: .
V: TRBV7-9

CDR3: CASSPLAGSLTQYF
DNA: TGTGCCAGCAGCCCCTTAGCGGGGTCTCTAACCCAGTACTTC
J: TRBJ2-5
size: .
D: TRBD2
V: TRBV7-2

CDR3: CASSRDTNSYEQYF
DNA: TGTGCCAGCAGCCGGGACACGAACTCCTACGAGCAGTACTTC
J: TRBJ2-7
size: few
D: .
V: TRBV12-1

CDR3: CASSPNQRGVTDTQYF
DNA: TGTGCCAGCAGCCCGAACCAGCGGGGAGTCACAGATACGCAGTATTTT
J: TRBJ2-3
size: .
D: TRBD2
V: TRBV7-2

CDR3: CASSEGGPGTGELFF
DNA: TGTGCCAGCAGTGAGGGGGGCCCCGGCACCGGGGAGCTGTTTTTT
J: TRBJ2-2
size: .
D: .
V: TRBV6-1

CDR3: CASREATGNNQPQHF
DNA: TGTGCCAGTCGGGAGGCGACAGGGAACAATCAGCCCCAGCATTTT
J: TRBJ1-5
size: few
D: TRBD1
V: TRBV2

CDR3: CASSASRDTEAFF
DNA: TGTGCCAGCAGCGCATCCAGGGACACTGAAGCTTTCTTT
J: TRBJ1-1
size: .
D: .
V: TRBV7-3

CDR3: CASSLLGSNTEAFF
DNA: TGTGCCAGCAGCTTATTGGGCTCCAACACTGAAGCTTTCTTT
J: TRBJ1-1
size: .
D: .
V: TRBV7-3

CDR3: CASGPSANTGELFF
DNA: TGTGCCAGCGGACCTAGCGCGAACACCGGGGAGCTGTTTTTT
J: TRBJ2-2
size: few
D: .
V: TRBV7-8

CDR3: CASRTLSTDTQYF
DNA: TGTGCCAGTCGGACTCTAAGCACAGATACGCAGTATTTT
J: TRBJ2-3
size: .
D: .
V: TRBV19

CDR3: CSAPTSGRARDGELFF
DNA: TGCAGTGCTCCGACTAGCGGGAGGGCCCGTGACGGGGAGCTGTTTTTT
J: TRBJ2-2
size: .
D: TRBD2
V: TRBV20-1

CDR3: CASSLLSRAGGPSRETQYF
DNA: TGTGCCAGCAGTTTACTAAGTCGAGCGGGAGGGCCCTCACGAGAGACCCAGTACTTC
J: TRBJ2-5
size: .
D: TRBD2
V: TRBV27

CDR3: CASSSGGTASSYNEQFF
DNA: TGTGCCAGCAGTTCCGGGGGGACAGCGAGCTCCTACAATGAGCAGTTCTTC
J: TRBJ2-1
size: .
D: .
V: TRBV28

CDR3: CATRTASGEKLFF
DNA: TGTGCCACGAGGACGGCTTCGGGTGAAAAACTGTTTTTT
J: TRBJ1-4
size: .
D: .
V: TRBV10-3

CDR3: CASSYRVGGTAPKQFF
DNA: TGTGCCAGCAGTTACAGGGTGGGCGGGACCGCCCCAAAGCAGTTCTTC
J: TRBJ2-1
size: .
D: .
V: TRBV6-5

CDR3: CASSAARDRSYTGELFF
DNA: TGTGCCAGCAGCGCAGCCAGGGACAGGTCGTACACCGGGGAGCTGTTTTTT
J: TRBJ2-2
size: once
D: TRBD1
V: TRBV5-4

CDR3: CASSWGTVQETQYF
DNA: TGTGCCAGCAGTTGGGGGACAGTCCAAGAGACCCAGTACTTC
J: TRBJ2-5
size: few
D: TRBD1
V: TRBV6-2/TRBV6-3

CDR3: CASSLRTGQQETQYF
DNA: TGTGCCAGCAGCTTAAGGACCGGCCAGCAAGAGACCCAGTACTTC
J: TRBJ2-5
size: .
D: .
V: TRBV7-3